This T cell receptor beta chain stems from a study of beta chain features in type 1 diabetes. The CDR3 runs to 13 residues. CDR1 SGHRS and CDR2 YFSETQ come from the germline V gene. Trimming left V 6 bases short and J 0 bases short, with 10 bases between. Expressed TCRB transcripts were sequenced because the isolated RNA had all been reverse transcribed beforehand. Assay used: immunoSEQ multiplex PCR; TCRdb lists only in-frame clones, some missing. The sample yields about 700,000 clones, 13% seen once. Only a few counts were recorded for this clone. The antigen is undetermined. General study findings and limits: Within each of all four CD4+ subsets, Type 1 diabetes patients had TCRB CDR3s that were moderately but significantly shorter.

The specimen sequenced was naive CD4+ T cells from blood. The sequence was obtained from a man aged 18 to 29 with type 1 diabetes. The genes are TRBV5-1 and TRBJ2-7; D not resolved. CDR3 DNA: TGCGCCAGCACGGGTCTCAACTCCTACGAGCAGTACTTC. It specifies CASTGLNSYEQYF.